This TCR beta chain was sequenced for a study of T-cell reconstitution after alpha-beta-depleted transplantation in children (dated by TCRdb to between 2015 and 2016). Broadly, across the study: T-cell immune reconstitution after TCRalphabeta/CD19-depleted allogeneic hematopoietic cell transplantation in children was quantitatively tracked in the study by means of TCR repertoire profiling.

The CDR3 sequence holds 13 residues, the cysteine and phenylalanine included. Of all the DNA, just the CDR3 is kept, 39 bases in frame from base 1. The V end gives up 6 bases and the J end 2 bases, leaving 1 base in the junction not matched to a gene. CDR1 is given as MNHNS and CDR2 as SASEGT, both from the germline V gene. The paper as a whole reports these results and caveats: The frequencies of hyperexpanded clones fell over the following months, and after one year, T-cell counts and TCRbeta diversity were mostly attributed to newly produced T cells. The apparently early recovery of alphabetaT-cell counts about two months after transplant reportedly depended on only several hundred rapidly expanded clones that came from non-depleted graft cells. In some patients, high TCRbeta diversity at day 60 was attributed to recipient T cells and intrathymic progenitors that had survived conditioning.

This clonotype appeared many times. Its antigen specificity is not known. No qualities accompany the bases; no much larger clone lies one base away. The method was PCR. These reads were obtained on an Illumina HiSeq 2500. TCR library preparation used molecular barcoding, with unique molecular identifiers applied to normalize quantification of the TCRbeta repertoire. TCRdb passed the public sequencing reads through fastp at Q25 and MiXCR, retaining productive beta sequences. For every CDR3 protein sequence, its rows merge into one entry that carries the most common genes and DNA. The sample yields a few hundred thousand distinct CDR3 sequences; over 9.5% were counted once. 7% to 9.5% of the sample is held by the ten biggest clonotypes. The treatment or condition label of this sample denotes: allogeneic hematopoietic cell transplantation with graft depleted of TCRalphabeta T cells and CD19 B cells. The transplant recipients were children given TCRalphabeta/CD19-depleted allogeneic hematopoietic cell grafts.

The clonotype was recovered from a boy in the first two years of life with acute myeloid leukemia, due to receive a stem cell transplant. The rearranged segments are TRBV6-1 and TRBJ1-5, with 7 bases matching TRBD1. Sample: PBMCs, taken before TCRalphabeta/CD19-depleted stem cell transplant. In nucleotide form, the sequence is TGTGCCAGCAGCGACAGGGGCAATCAGCCCCAGCATTTT. Its protein product is CASSDRGNQPQHF.